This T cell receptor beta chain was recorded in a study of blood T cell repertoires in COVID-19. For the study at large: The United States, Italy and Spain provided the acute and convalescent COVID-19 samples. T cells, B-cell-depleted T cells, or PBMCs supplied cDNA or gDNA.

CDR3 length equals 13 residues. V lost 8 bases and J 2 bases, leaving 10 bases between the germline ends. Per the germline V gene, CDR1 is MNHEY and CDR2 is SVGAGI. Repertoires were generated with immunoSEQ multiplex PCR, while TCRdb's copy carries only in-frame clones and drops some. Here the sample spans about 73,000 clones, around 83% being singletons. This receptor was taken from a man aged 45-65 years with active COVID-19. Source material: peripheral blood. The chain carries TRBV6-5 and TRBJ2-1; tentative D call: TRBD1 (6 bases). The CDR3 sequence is CASRTATYNEQFF. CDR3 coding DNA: TGTGCCAGCCGGACAGCCACCTACAATGAGCAGTTCTTC.